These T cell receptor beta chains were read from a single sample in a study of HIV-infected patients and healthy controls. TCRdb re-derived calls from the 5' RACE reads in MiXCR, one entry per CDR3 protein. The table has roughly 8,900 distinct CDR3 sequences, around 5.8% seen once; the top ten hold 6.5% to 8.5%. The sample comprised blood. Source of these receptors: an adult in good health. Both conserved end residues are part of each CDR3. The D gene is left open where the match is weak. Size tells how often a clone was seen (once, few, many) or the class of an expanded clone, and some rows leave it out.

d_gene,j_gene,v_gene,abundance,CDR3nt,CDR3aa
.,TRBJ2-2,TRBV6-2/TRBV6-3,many,TGTGCCAGCAGTTTAACCCCCTCGGCCGGCGGGGCTAACACCGGGGAGCTGTTTTTT,CASSLTPSAGGANTGELFF
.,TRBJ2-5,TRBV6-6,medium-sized,TGTGCCAGCAGTTCCGGGAAACTCCAAGAGACCCAGTACTTC,CASSSGKLQETQYF
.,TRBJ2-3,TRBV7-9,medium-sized,TGTGCCAGCAGGAGTGGGTCTTTT,CASRSGSF
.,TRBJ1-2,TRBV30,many,TGTGCCTGGAATCCCCAACAGCCCTTGTATGGCTACACCTTC,CAWNPQQPLYGYTF
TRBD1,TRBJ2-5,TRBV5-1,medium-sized,TGCGCCAGCAGACTCGACAGGGGGAGAGAGACCCAGTACTTC,CASRLDRGRETQYF
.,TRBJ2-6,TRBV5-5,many,TGTGCCAGCAGCTCAGACGGATCTGGGGCCAACGTCCTGACTTTC,CASSSDGSGANVLTF
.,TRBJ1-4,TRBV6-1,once,TGTGCCAGCAGTTACAAGTTTCCTAATGAAAAACTGTTTTTT,CASSYKFPNEKLFF
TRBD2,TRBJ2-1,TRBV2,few,TGTGCCAGCAACGAACGGGGACTAGCTCAGGATGAGCAGTTCTTC,CASNERGLAQDEQFF
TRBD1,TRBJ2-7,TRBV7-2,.,TGTGCCAGCAGCCTGGGACAGGAGCCCTACGAGCAGTACTTC,CASSLGQEPYEQYF
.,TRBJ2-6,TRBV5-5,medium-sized,TGTGCCAGCAGCTTTGCAGGGGTGAGACCTAGCTCTGGGGCCAACGTCCTGACTTTC,CASSFAGVRPSSGANVLTF
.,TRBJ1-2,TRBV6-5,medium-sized,TGTGCCAGCAGACGCACACCCAGGGCCCCCAACTATGGCTACACCTTC,CASRRTPRAPNYGYTF
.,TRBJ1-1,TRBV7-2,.,TGTGCCAGCAGCCAAAATAGGGGGGGGGACGGGGGAGCTTTCTTT,CASSQNRGGDGGAFF
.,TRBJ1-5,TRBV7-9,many,TGTGCCAGCAGCTTAACAACCGCCAGGGGATTGAATCAGCCCCAGCATTTT,CASSLTTARGLNQPQHF
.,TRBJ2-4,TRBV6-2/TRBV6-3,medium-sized,TGTGCCAGCAGTTTTCGGTACGGCAAAAACATTCAGTACTTC,CASSFRYGKNIQYF
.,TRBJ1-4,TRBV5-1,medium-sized,TGCGCCAGCAGGCCCGAGGCGGGGACTGCAACTAATGAAAAACTGTTTTTT,CASRPEAGTATNEKLFF
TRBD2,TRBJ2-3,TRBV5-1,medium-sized,TGCGCCAGCAGCTTAATAATAGCGGGAGGGCCTAACCCAGATACGCAGTATTTT,CASSLIIAGGPNPDTQYF
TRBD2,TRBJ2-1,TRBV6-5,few,TGTGCCAGCAGTTTTATGGGGACTAGTCCCCACAATGAGCAGTTCTTC,CASSFMGTSPHNEQFF
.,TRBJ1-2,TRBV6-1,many,TGTGCCAGCAGTGAAGCGCGGCAGAACTATGGCTACACCTTC,CASSEARQNYGYTF
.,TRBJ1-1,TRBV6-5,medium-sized,TGTGCCAGCAGATCCAGTAACACTGAAGCTTTCTTT,CASRSSNTEAFF
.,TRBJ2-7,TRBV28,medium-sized,TGTGCCAGCAGTCTTTTCTCGACCGAGCAGTACTTC,CASSLFSTEQYF
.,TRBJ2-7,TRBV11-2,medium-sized,TGTGCCAGCGGTTACACGGTGGGCTCCTACGAGCAGTACTTC,CASGYTVGSYEQYF
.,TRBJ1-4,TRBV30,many,TGTGCCTGGAGTGTTACCGGGACGCCGCCCAAACTGTTTTTT,CAWSVTGTPPKLFF
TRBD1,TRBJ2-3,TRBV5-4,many,TGTGCCAGCAGCTTAAACAGGGGGCGAGGCACAGATACGCAGTATTTT,CASSLNRGRGTDTQYF
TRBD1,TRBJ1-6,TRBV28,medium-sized,TGTGCCAGCAGCCCGGGACAGCGAATATTACCCCTCCACTTT,CASSPGQRILPLHF
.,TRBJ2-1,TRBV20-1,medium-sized,TGCAGTGCTAGTTTCGGGCCAGCATTAAACAATGAGCAGTTCTTC,CSASFGPALNNEQFF
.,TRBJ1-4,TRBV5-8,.,TGTGCCAGCAGCCCTATCCATGCAACTAATGAAAAACTGTTTTTT,CASSPIHATNEKLFF
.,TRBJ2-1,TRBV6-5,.,TGTGCCAGCAGCCCCCAGCCTGGTGAGCAGTTCTTC,CASSPQPGEQFF
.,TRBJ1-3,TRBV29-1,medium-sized,TGCAGCGTTGCGGGGGAGGCGAACACCATATATTTT,CSVAGEANTIYF
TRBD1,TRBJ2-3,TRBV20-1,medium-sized,TGCAGTGCCCCTAATGGGGACAGGGGAACAGATACGCAGTATTTT,CSAPNGDRGTDTQYF
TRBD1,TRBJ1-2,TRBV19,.,TGTGCCACCACGACAGGGGGCAGACACACCTTC,CATTTGGRHTF
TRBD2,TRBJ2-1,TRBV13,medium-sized,TGTGCCAGCAGCTTAGCGGGACTATACAATGAGCAGTTCTTC,CASSLAGLYNEQFF
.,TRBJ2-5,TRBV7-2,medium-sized,TGTGCCAGCAGCTTAACGGTCCAGGGACCTTTCCAAGAGACCCAGTACTTC,CASSLTVQGPFQETQYF
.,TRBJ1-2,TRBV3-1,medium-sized,TGTGCCAGCAGCCAAGATTTGAGGGGAGGTGGCTACACCTTC,CASSQDLRGGGYTF
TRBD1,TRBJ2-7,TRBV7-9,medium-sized,TGTGCCAGCAGCCCCCGGGACAGGGGGCATCGGGAGCAGTACTTC,CASSPRDRGHREQYF
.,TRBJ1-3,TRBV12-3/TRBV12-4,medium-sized,TGTGCCAGCAGCCTGGCCCAGGGATCCACCATATATTTT,CASSLAQGSTIYF
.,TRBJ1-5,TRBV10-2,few,TGCGCCAGCAGTGAAAAGTATCAGCCCCAGCATTTT,CASSEKYQPQHF
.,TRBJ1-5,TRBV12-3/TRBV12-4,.,TGTGCCAGCAGTGGTACAGACCTTAGCAATCAGCCCCAGCATTTT,CASSGTDLSNQPQHF
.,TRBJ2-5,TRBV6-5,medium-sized,TGTGCCAGCAGTTACACCCGTGCGGGCCGCTGGACCCCTGAGACCCAGTACTTC,CASSYTRAGRWTPETQYF
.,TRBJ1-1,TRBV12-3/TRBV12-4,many,TGTGCCAGCAGGGTCAGGGGCTCAATTAAAGCTTTCTTT,CASRVRGSIKAFF
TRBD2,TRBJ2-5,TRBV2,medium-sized,TGTGCCATCGTCCCCGGGACTAGCTATGAGGCCCAGTACTTC,CAIVPGTSYEAQYF
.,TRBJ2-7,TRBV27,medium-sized,TGTGCCAGCAGTTTATCGGAGCAGGTATCCTACGAGCAGTACTTC,CASSLSEQVSYEQYF
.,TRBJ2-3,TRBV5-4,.,TGTGCCAGCAGCCTGGAAGGGGATACGCAGTATTTT,CASSLEGDTQYF
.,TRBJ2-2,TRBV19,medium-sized,TGTGCCATGGCCCGGGGGGCGGGCGGGGAGCTGTTTTTT,CAMARGAGGELFF
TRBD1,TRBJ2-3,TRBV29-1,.,TGCAGCGCCTGGACAGGGGGCGCAAATACGCAGTATTTT,CSAWTGGANTQYF
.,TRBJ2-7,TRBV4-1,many,TGCGCCAGCAGCCAAGGACCAGCGGTTCCCTACGAGCAGTACTTC,CASSQGPAVPYEQYF
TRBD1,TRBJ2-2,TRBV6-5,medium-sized,TGTGCCAGCCGATCGGGACAGCGATTCACCGGGGAGCTGTTTTTT,CASRSGQRFTGELFF
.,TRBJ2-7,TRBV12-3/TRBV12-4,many,TGTGCCAGCAGTCCGCAGGCCGCTGGGAGGCAATTC,CASSPQAAGRQF
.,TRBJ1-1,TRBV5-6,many,TGTGCCAGCACCCCTGCAGGGGACACTGAAGCTTTCTTT,CASTPAGDTEAFF
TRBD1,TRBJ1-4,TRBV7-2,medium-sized,TGTGCCAGCAGCCGCCGGGACAGGGCTAATGAAAAACTGTTTTTT,CASSRRDRANEKLFF
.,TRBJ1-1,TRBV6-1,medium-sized,TGTGCCAGCAGTCGTGCCTATAACGGCCGCGCTGAAGCTTTCTTT,CASSRAYNGRAEAFF
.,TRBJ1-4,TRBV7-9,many,TGTGCCAGCAGCTTAGCGCTCAGGACGAGGGAGGAAAAACTGTTTTTT,CASSLALRTREEKLFF
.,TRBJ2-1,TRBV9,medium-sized,TGTGCCAGCAGCGTAGACGGGAGTACCTACAATGAGCAGTTCTTC,CASSVDGSTYNEQFF